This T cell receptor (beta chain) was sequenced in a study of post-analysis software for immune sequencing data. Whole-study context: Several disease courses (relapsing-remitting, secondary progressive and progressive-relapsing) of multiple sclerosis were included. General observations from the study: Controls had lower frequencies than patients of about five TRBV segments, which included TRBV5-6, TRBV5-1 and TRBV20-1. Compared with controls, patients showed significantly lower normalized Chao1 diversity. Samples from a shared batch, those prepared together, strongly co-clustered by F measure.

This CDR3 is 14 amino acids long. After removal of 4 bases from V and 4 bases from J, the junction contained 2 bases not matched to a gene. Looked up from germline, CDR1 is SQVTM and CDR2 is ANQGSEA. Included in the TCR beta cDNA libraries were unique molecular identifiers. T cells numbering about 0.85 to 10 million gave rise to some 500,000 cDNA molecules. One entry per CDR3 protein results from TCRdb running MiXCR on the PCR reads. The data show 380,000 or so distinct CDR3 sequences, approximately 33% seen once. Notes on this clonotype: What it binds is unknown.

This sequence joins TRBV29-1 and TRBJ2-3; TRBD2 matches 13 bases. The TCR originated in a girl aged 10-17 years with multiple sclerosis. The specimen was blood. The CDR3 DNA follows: TGCAGCGTTGGACTAGCGGGGGGCGCAGATACGCAGTATTTT. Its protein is CSVGLAGGADTQYF.